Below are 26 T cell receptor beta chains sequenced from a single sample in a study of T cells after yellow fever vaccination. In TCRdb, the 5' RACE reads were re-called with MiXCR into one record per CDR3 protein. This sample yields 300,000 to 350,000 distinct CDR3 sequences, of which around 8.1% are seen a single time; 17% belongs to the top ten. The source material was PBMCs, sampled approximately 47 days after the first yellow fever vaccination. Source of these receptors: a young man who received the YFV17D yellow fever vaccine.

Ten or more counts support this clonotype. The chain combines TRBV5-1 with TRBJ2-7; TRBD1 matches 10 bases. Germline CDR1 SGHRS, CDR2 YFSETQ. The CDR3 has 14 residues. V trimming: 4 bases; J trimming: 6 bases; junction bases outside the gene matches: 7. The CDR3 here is CASSPGQGECEQYV. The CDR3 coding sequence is TGCGCCAGCAGCCCCGGACAGGGGGAATGCGAGCAGTACGTC.

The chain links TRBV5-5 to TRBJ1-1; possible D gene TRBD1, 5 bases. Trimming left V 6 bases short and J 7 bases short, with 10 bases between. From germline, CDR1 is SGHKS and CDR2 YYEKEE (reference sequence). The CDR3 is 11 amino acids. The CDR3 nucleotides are TGTGCCAGCACTGACAGCCTTGAAGCTTTCTTT. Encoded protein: CASTDSLEAFF.

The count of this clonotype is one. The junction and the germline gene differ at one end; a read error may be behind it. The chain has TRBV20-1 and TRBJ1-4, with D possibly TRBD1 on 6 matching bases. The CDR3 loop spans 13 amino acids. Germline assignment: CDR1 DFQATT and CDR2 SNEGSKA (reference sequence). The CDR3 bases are TGCTGTGCTAGGGCGGGGGCCAATGAAAAACTGTTTTTT. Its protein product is CCARAGANEKLFF.

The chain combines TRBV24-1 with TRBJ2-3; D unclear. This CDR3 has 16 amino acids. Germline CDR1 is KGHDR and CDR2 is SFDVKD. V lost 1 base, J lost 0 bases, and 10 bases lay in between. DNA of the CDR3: TGTGCCACCAGTGATTTCACAGACTCTAGCACAGATACGCAGTATTTT. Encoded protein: CATSDFTDSSTDTQYF.

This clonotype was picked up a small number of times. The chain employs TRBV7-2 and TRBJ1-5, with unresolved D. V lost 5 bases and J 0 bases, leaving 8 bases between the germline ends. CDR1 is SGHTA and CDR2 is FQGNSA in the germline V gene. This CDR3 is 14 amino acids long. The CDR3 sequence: CASSHSYSNQPQHF. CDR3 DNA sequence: TGTGCCAGCAGCCACTCGTATAGCAATCAGCCCCAGCATTTT.

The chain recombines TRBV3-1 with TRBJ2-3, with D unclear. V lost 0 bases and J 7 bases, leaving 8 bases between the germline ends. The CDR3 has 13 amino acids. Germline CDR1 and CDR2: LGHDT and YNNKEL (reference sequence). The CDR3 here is CASSQDSTYTQYF. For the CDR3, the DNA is TGTGCCAGCAGCCAAGACTCTACCTATACGCAGTATTTT.

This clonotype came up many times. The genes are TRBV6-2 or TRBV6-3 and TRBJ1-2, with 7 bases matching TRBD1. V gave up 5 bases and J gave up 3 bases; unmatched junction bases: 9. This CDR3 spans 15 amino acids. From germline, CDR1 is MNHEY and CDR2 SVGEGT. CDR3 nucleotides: TGTGCCAGCAGTCCGAAGGAGACAGGGCACTATGGCTACACCTTC. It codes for CASSPKETGHYGYTF.

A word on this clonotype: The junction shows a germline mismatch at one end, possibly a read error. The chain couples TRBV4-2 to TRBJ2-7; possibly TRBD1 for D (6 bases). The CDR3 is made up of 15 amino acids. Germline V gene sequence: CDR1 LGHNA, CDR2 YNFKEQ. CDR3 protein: CASSQDDRTSSEQYF. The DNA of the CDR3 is TGTGCCAGCAGCCAAGATGACAGGACCTCCTCCGAGCAGTACTTC.

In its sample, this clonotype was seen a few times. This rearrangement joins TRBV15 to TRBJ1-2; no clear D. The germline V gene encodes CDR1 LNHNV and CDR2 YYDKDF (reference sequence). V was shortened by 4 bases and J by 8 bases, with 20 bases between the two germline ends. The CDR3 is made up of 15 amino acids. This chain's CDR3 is CATSTDWVTGVGYTF. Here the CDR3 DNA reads TGTGCCACCAGCACCGACTGGGTGACCGGGGTCGGCTACACCTTC.

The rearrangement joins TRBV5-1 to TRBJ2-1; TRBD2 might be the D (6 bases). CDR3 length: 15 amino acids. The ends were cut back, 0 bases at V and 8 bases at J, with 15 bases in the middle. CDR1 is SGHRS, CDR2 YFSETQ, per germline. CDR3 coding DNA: TGCGCCAGCAGCTTGGAGCCGGGGGTAATACATGAGCAGTTCTTC. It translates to CASSLEPGVIHEQFF.

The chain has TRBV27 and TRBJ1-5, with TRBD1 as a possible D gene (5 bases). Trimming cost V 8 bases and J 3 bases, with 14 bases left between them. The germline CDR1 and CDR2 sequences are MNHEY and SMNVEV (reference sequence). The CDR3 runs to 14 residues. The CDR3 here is CASGSAGNNQPQHF. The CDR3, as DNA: TGTGCCAGCGGTTCGGCAGGGAACAATCAGCCCCAGCATTTT.

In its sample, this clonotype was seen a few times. The CDR3 protein is CASSFQRGMSLETQYF. In nucleotides, the CDR3 is TGTGCCAGCAGCTTTCAGCGGGGGATGAGTCTTGAGACCCAGTACTTC. The genes are TRBV7-8 and TRBJ2-5, with 8 positions matching TRBD2. Germline V CDR1 and CDR2: SGHVS, FQNEAQ. Trimming cost V 3 bases and J 5 bases; bases outside gene matches: 11. The CDR3 has 16 residues.

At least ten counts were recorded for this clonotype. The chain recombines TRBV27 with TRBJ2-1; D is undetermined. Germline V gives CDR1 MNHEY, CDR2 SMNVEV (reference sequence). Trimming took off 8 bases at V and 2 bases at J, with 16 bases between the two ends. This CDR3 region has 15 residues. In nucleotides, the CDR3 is TGTGCCAGCCTTGTTTGGCCAAATACCTACAATGAGCAGTTCTTC. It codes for CASLVWPNTYNEQFF.

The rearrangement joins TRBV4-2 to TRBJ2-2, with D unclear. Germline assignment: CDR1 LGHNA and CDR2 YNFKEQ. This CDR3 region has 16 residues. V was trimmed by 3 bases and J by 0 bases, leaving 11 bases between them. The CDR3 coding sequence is TGTGCCAGCAGCCAGCTTCTAATAGCGAACACCGGGGAGCTGTTTTTT. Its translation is CASSQLLIANTGELFF.

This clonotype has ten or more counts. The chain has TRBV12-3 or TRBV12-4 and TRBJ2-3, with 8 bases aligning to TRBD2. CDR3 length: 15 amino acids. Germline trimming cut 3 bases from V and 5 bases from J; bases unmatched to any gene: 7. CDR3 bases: TGTGCCAGCAGTTTCCGGCGGGGGGTTCGAGATACGCAGTATTTT. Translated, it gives CASSFRRGVRDTQYF.

As DNA, the CDR3 is TGTGCCAGCAGTTACGGCCAGGGACCCTACGAGCAGTACGTC. It codes for CASSYGQGPYEQYV. This chain joins TRBV6-2 or TRBV6-3 and TRBJ2-7; D tentatively fits TRBD1 or TRBD2 (5 bases each). The CDR3 covers 14 residues. V shed 2 bases and J shed 2 bases, with 10 bases lying between them. In germline, CDR1 is MNHEY, CDR2 SVGEGT.

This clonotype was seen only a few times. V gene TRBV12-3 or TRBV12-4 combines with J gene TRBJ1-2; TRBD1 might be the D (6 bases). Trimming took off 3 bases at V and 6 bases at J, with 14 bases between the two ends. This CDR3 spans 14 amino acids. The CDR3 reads CASSFQGFGDGYTF. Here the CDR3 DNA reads TGTGCCAGCAGTTTCCAGGGGTTTGGGGATGGCTACACCTTC.

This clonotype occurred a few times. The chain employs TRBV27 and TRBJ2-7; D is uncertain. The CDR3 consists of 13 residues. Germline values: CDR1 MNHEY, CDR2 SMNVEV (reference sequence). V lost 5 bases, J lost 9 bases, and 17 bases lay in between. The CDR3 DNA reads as TGTGCCAGCAGTCGCGAGAATCGAGGCCGGCAGTACTTC. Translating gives CASSRENRGRQYF.

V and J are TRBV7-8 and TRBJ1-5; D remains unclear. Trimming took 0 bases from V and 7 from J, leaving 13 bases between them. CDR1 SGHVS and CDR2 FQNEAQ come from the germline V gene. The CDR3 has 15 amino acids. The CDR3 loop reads CASSLAIGNGQPQHF. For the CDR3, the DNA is TGTGCCAGCAGCTTAGCTATCGGGAATGGACAGCCCCAGCATTTT.

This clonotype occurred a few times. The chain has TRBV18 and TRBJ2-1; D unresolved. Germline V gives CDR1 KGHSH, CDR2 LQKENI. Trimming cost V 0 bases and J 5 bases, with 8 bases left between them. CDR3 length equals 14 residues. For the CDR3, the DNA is TGTGCCAGCTCACCACCGGTCACAGACAATGAGCAGTTCTTC. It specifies CASSPPVTDNEQFF.

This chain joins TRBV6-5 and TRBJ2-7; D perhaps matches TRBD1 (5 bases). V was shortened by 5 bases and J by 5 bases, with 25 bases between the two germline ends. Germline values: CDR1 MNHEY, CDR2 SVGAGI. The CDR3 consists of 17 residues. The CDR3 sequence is CASSHRLVDNLSHEQYF. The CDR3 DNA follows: TGTGCCAGCAGTCACCGCTTAGTGGACAATCTATCCCACGAGCAGTACTTC.

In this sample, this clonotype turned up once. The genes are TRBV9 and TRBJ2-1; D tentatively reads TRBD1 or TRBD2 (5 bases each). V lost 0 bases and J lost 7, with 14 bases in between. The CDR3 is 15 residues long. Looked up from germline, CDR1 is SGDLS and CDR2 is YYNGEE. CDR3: CASSVVGDRQNEQFF. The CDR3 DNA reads TGTGCCAGCAGCGTAGTTGGGGACCGACAGAATGAGCAGTTCTTC.

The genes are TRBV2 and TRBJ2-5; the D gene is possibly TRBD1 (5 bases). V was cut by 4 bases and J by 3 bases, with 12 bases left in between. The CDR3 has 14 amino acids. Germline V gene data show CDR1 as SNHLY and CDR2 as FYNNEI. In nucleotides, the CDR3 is TGTGCCAGCAGTGGAGGCAGGGTTAAAGAGACCCAGTACTTC. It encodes CASSGGRVKETQYF.

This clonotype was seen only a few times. CDR3 sequence reads: CSANRNIGDGYTF. The CDR3 DNA reads TGCAGTGCTAATAGAAATATCGGGGACGGCTACACCTTC. The chain combines TRBV20-1 with TRBJ1-2; D is perhaps TRBD1 (5 bases). V was trimmed by 4 bases and J by 8 bases, leaving 17 bases between them. Germline V gives CDR1 DFQATT, CDR2 SNEGSKA (reference sequence). The CDR3 sequence is 13 residues long.

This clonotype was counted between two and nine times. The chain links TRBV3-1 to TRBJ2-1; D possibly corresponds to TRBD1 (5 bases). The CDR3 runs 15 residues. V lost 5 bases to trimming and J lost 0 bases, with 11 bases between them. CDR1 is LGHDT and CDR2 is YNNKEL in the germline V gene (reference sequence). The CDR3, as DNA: TGTGCCAGCAGCAACAGACAGAGCTCCTACAATGAGCAGTTCTTC. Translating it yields CASSNRQSSYNEQFF.

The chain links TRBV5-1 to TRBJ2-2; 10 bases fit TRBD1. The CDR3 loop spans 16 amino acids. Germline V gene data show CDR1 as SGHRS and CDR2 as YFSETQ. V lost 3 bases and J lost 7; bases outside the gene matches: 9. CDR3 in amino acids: CASSYTGTGADGELFF. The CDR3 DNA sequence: TGCGCCAGCAGCTATACCGGGACAGGGGCCGACGGGGAGCTGTTTTTT.